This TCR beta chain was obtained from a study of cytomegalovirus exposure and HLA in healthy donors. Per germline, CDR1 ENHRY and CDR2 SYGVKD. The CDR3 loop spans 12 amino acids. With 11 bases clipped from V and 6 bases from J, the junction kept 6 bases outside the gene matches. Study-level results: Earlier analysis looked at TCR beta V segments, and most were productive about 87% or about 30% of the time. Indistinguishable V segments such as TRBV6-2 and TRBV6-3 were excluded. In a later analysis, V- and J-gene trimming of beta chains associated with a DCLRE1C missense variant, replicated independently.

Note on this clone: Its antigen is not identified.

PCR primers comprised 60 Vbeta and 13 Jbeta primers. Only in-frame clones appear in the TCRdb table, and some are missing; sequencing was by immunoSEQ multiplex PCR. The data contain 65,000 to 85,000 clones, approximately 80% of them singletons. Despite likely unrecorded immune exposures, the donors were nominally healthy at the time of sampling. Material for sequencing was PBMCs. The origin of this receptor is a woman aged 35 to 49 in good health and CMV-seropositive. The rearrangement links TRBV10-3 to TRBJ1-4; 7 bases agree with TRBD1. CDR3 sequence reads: CAFDREDEKLFF. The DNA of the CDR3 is TGTGCCTTCGACAGGGAGGATGAAAAACTGTTTTTT.